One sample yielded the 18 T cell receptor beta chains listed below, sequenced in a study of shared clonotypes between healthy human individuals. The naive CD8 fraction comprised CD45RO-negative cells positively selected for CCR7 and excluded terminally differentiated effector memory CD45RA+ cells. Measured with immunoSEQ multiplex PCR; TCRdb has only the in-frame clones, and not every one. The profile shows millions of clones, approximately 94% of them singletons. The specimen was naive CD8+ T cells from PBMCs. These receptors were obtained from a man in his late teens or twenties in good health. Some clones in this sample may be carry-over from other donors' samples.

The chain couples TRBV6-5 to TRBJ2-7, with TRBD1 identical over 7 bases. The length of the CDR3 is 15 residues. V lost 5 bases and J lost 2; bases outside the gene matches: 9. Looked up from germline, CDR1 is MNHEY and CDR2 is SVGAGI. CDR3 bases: TGTGCCAGCAGTCACAGGGGAGAATTCGCCTACGAGCAGTACTTC. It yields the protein CASSHRGEFAYEQYF.

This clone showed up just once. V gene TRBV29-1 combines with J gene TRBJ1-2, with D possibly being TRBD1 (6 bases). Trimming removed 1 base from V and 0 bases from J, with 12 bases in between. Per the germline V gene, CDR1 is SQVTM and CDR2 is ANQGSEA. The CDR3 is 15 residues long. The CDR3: CSVEGGQHPNYGYTF. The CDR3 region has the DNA TGCAGCGTTGAAGGGGGGCAACACCCTAACTATGGCTACACCTTC.

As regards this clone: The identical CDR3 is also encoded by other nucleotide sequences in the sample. CDR3 bases: TGTGCCAGCAGCTCCGGGACCTATGGCTACACCTTC. Translated, it gives CASSSGTYGYTF. The chain employs TRBV11-2 and TRBJ1-2, with TRBD1 as a possible D gene (5 bases). Germline V gives CDR1 SGHAT, CDR2 FQNNGV. This CDR3 spans 12 amino acids. V lost 4 bases and J lost 4, with 7 bases in between.

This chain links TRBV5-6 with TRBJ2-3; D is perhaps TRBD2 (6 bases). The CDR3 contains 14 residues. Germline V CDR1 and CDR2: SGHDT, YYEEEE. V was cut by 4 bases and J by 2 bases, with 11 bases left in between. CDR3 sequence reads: CASSGGLSTDTQYF. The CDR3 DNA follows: TGTGCCAGCAGCGGGGGACTTTCCACAGATACGCAGTATTTT.

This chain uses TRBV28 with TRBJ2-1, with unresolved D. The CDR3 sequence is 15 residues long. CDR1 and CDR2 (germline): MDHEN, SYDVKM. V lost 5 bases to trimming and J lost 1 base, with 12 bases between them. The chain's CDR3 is CASSDLGYSYNEQFF. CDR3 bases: TGTGCCAGCAGTGACCTCGGCTATTCCTACAATGAGCAGTTCTTC. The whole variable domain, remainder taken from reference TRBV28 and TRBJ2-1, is DVKVTQSSRYLVKRTGEKVFLECVQDMDHENMFWYRQDPGLGLRLIYFSYDVKMKEKGDIPEGYSVSREKKERFSLILESASTNQTSMYLCASSDLGYSYNEQFFGPGTRLTVL.

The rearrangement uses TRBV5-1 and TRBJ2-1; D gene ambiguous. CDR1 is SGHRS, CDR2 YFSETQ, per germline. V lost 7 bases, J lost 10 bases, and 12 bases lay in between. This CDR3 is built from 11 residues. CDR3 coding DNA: TGCGCCAGCGAATATATGAGGGAGCAGTTCTTC. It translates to CASEYMREQFF.

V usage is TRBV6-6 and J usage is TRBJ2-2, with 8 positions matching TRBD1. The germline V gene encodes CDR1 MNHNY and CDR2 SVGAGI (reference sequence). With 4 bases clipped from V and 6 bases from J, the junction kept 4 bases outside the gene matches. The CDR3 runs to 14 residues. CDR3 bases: TGTGCCAGCAGTTCTGACAGGGGCGCCGGGGAGCTGTTTTTT. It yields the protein CASSSDRGAGELFF.

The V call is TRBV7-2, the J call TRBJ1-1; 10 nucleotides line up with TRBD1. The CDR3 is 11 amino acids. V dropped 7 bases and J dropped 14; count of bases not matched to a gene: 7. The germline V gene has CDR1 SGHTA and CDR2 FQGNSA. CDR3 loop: CASISDRGKFF. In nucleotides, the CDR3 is TGTGCCAGCATCTCGGACAGGGGGAAATTCTTT.

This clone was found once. The chain's CDR3 is CASSYGETEAFF. CDR3 DNA: TGTGCCAGCAGTTACGGGGAAACTGAAGCTTTCTTT. The chain is built from TRBV6-6 and TRBJ1-1; D unresolved. The CDR3 runs 12 residues. Germline V CDR1 and CDR2: MNHNY, SVGAGI (reference sequence). The V end lost 2 bases, the J end lost 5 bases, and 6 bases lay between the germline ends.

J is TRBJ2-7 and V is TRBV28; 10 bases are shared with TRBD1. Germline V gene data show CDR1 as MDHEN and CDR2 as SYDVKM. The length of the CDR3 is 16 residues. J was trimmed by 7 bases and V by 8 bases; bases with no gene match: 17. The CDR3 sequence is CASESLSRDRGREQYF. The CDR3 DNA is TGTGCCAGCGAGTCACTCTCTCGGGACAGGGGTAGAGAGCAGTACTTC.

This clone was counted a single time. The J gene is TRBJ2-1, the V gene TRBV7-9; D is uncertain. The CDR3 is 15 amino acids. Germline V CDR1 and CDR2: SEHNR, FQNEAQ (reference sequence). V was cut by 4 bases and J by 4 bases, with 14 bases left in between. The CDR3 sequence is CASSSGSGPYNEQFF. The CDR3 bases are TGTGCCAGCAGCTCCGGGTCCGGGCCTTACAATGAGCAGTTCTTC.

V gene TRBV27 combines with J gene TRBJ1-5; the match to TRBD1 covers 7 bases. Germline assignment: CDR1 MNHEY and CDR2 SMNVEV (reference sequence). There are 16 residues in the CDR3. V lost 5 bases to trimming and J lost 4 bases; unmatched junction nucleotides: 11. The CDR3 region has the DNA TGTGCCAGCAGTAAGGAGAGGACAGGCTCGAATCAGCCCCAGCATTTT. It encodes CASSKERTGSNQPQHF.

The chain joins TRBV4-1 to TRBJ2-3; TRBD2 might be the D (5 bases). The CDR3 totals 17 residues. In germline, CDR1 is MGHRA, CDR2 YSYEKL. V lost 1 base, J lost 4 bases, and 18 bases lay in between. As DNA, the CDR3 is TGCGCCAGCAGCCAAGTACCTAATCAAGGAGCGGCAGATACGCAGTATTTT. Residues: CASSQVPNQGAADTQYF.

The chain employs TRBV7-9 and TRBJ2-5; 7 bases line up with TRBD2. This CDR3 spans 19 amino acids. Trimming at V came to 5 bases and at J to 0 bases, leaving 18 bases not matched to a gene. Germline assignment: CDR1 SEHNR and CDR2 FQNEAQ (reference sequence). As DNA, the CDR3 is TGTGCCAGCAGCCCCCTGAACCCTCTAGCGGAGGGGTACCAAGAGACCCAGTACTTC. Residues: CASSPLNPLAEGYQETQYF.

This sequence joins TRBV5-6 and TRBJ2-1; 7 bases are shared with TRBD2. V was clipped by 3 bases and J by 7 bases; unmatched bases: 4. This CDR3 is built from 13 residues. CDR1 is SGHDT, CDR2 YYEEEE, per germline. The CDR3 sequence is CASSYGAGNEQFF. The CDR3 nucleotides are TGTGCCAGCAGCTACGGAGCGGGGAATGAGCAGTTCTTC.

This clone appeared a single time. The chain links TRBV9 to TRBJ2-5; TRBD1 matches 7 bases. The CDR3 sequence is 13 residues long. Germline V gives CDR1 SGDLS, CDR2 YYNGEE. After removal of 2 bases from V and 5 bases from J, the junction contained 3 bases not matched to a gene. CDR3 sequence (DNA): TGTGCCAGCAGCGTGGGACAGTCGGAGACCCAGTACTTC. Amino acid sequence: CASSVGQSETQYF.

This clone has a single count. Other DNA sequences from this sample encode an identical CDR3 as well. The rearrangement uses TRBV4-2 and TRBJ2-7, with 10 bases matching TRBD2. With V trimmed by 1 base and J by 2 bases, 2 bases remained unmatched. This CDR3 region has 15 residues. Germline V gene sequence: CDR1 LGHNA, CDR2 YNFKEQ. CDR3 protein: CASSQGLAGPYEQYF. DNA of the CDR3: TGTGCCAGCAGCCAAGGACTAGCGGGCCCCTACGAGCAGTACTTC.

CDR3 nucleotides: TGTGCCAGCAGCCTCGGGACTCTGTGGGGCAATGAGCAGTTCTTC. Amino acid sequence: CASSLGTLWGNEQFF. The chain links TRBV7-9 to TRBJ2-1, with a possible D match to TRBD2 (6 bases). Germline V gene lookup returns CDR1 SEHNR and CDR2 FQNEAQ (reference sequence). V lost 5 bases and J lost 6, with 17 bases in between. The CDR3 has 15 residues.